This entry describes one TCR beta chain. Its cognate antigen has yet to be identified. No base qualities exist here, and no much larger clone lies one base off it. The sample belongs to a study of spatial heterogeneity in lung cancer (dated by TCRdb to between 2019 and 2020). About the study as a whole: Beta-chain transcripts were consistently detected in greater numbers than alpha-chain transcripts, which likely reflected higher beta-chain transcript abundance. TCR repertoire features were related to nonsynonymous mutation counts determined by whole-exome sequencing of tumor tissue. At surgery, hundreds of tumor regions, some 61 matched nontumor lung samples and 45 to 60 PBMC samples were TCR-sequenced for both alpha and beta chains. In tumor regions, TCR transcript counts showed a strong correlation with a T cell transcriptional module score from matched bulk RNA-seq. In non-small cell lung cancer, the study made a quantitative comparison of TCR alpha and beta repertoires among multiple tumor regions, matched nontumor lung and blood. In the raw uncorrected reads, each unique combination of TCR and UMI appeared on average more than ten times.

Taken with the paper, the label for time point translates to: sample taken at primary tumor resection. Samples were obtained from approximately 77 patients with early-stage, untreated non-small cell lung cancer from the lung TRACERx cohort. TCR sequencing used whole RNA extracted from tumor and nontumor lung tissue, or from cryopreserved PBMC samples, without cell sorting. A patient was chosen for TCR sequencing only when enough RNA was available from at least two tumor regions. Tumor and adjacent nontumor lung specimens were reviewed by a lung pathologist before selection. General findings and caveats noted by the study authors: The count of ubiquitous expanded TCRs correlated with the count of ubiquitous nonsynonymous mutations, and the count of regional expanded TCRs correlated with the count of regional nonsynonymous mutations. Estimated TCR-seq coverage of tumor T cells was only roughly 7% for alpha chains and around 13% for beta chains. A correlation was observed between the number of expanded intratumoral alpha and beta TCRs and the tumor nonsynonymous mutation count. Additional single-cell paired TCR alpha and beta sequencing was considered necessary to confirm, at a functional level, the hypothesis that regional TCRs recognize regional mutations.

Library preparation used 5' RACE. TCRdb shows the sequencer as NextSeq 500. In the TCR library protocol, a unique molecular identifier was attached to each TCR cDNA molecule so that PCR and sequencing errors could be corrected. The paper's processing steps were these. TCR identification, UMI-based error correction and CDR3 extraction were all carried out with Decombinator tools. Expanded TCRs were defined as those above a frequency of 2 per 1,000, corresponding to the top 1% of the tumor frequency distribution. Expanded tumor TCRs statistically deemed absent (corrected P<0.05) from at least one tumor region were classed as regional, and all other expanded tumor TCRs were classed as ubiquitous. Renyi diversity was calculated using the R vegan package after each repertoire was subsampled 100 times to 5,000 TCRs. CDR3 similarity networks were constructed using string-kernel similarity of amino acid triplets, with links drawn between CDR3s whose pairwise similarity was above 0.82. TCRdb's own reprocessing of the public reads used fastp at Q25 and MiXCR and kept productive beta chains. Merged by CDR3 protein, the rows form single entries marked with the most common genes and DNA. These V and J calls derive from TCRdb rather than the authors' analysis. The table for this sample lists about 3,900 distinct CDR3 sequences; about 4% of them were counted only once. Roughly 46% of the sample is held by the ten biggest clonotypes.

V is reduced by 6 bases and J by 4 bases, leaving a spacing of 12 bases between them. From its cysteine to its phenylalanine, the CDR3 spans 13 amino acids. The retained sequence is limited to the CDR3, 39 bases, with the frame set at the first base. According to the germline V gene, CDR1 reads MDHEN and CDR2 reads SYDVKM. This clonotype was sampled from a male donor with early-stage non-small cell lung cancer. The material was lung tumor tissue, obtained at surgery. The chain employs TRBV28 and TRBJ1-2, and TRBD1 may be the D gene, going by 5 matching bases. The CDR3 protein: CASSLQRGYGYTF. The nucleotide sequence is TGTGCCAGCAGCCTACAGAGGGGCTATGGCTACACCTTC.